Below, 8 T cell receptor beta chains from the same sample are listed, as sequenced in a study of T cell repertoires in cytomegalovirus infection. From the reads, TCRdb called clonotypes with MiXCR, one entry per CDR3 protein. The repertoire holds some 300,000 distinct CDR3 sequences, with roughly 15% as singletons. The source material was PBMCs. The source of these receptors is a human donor in good health (CMV status not recorded). Some clones in this sample may be carry-over from other donors' samples.

This chain uses TRBV6-5 with TRBJ1-3; 10 nucleotides agree with TRBD1. The CDR3 extends over 18 amino acids. V trimming: 0 bases; J trimming: 2 bases; junction bases outside the gene matches: 7. Germline V gives CDR1 MNHEY, CDR2 SVGAGI. CDR3 in amino acids: CASSYSRTGGHAGNTIYF. The CDR3, as DNA: TGTGCCAGCAGTTACTCAAGGACAGGGGGACACGCTGGAAACACCATATATTTT.

This clonotype was seen ten or more times. The gene calls are TRBV7-9 and TRBJ1-6; 9 nucleotides agree with TRBD1. With 1 base clipped from V and 8 bases from J, the junction kept 3 bases outside the gene matches. Per the germline V gene, CDR1 is SEHNR and CDR2 is FQNEAQ (reference sequence). The CDR3 has 15 residues. The CDR3 region is CASSLGDRDYSPLHF. The CDR3 DNA reads TGTGCCAGCAGCTTAGGGGACAGGGACTATTCACCCCTCCACTTT.

This clonotype was picked up many times. CDR3 loop: CASSLVGDKTYEQYF. As DNA, the CDR3 is TGTGCCAGCAGCTTAGTGGGGGACAAGACCTACGAGCAGTACTTC. The J gene is TRBJ2-7, the V gene TRBV7-2; tentatively, D is TRBD1 (6 bases). Germline values: CDR1 SGHTA, CDR2 FQGNSA. The CDR3 has 15 amino acids. Trimming took off 1 base at V and 2 bases at J, with 12 bases between the two ends. The entire variable domain, with the rest obtained from reference TRBV7-2 and TRBJ2-7, is as follows: GAGVSQSPSNKVTEKGKDVELRCDPISGHTALYWYRQSLGQGLEFLIYFQGNSAPDKSGLPSDRFSAERTGGSVSTLTIQRTQQEDSAVYLCASSLVGDKTYEQYFGPGTRLTVT.

The chain couples TRBV7-8 to TRBJ2-5, with 7 bases identical to TRBD1. The CDR3 covers 16 residues. V gave up 6 bases and J gave up 2 bases; unmatched junction bases: 12. Germline lookup yields CDR1 SGHVS and CDR2 FQNEAQ. The CDR3 nucleotides are TGTGCCAGCAGGCACGACAGGGATCTATCTCAAGAGACCCAGTACTTC. It is translated as CASRHDRDLSQETQYF. Looking up the rest from reference TRBV7-8 and TRBJ2-5 gives the full variable domain: GAGVSQSPRYKVAKRGQDVALRCDPISGHVSLFWYQQALGQGPEFLTYFQNEAQLDKSGLPSDRFFAERPEGSVSTLKIQRTQQEDSAVYLCASRHDRDLSQETQYFGPGTRLLVL.

In the case of this clonotype: In this CDR3 the conserved last residue, phenylalanine or tryptophan, is missing, so a read error is likely. The DNA is left out, because the CDR3 cannot be placed on it with certainty; the CDR3 is given as TCRdb lists it. V gene TRBV6-2 or TRBV6-3 combines with J gene TRBJ2-7; the table gives TRBD1 as D, unverified against the DNA. A total of 10 residues make up the CDR3, ends included. The V gene's germline CDR1 is MNHEY and CDR2 SVGEGT. The CDR3 sequence: CASSPGQPRL.

This rearrangement joins TRBV19 to TRBJ2-6; TRBD1 agrees at 11 bases. The ends lost 6 bases at V and 0 bases at J; junction bases unmatched: 4. CDR3 length equals 17 residues. CDR1 and CDR2 (germline): LNHDA, SQIVND (reference sequence). This chain's CDR3 is CASSRTGGASGANVLTF. As DNA, the CDR3 is TGTGCCAGTAGCCGGACAGGGGGCGCCTCTGGGGCCAACGTCCTGACTTTC.

This clonotype was detected ten times or more. The chain links TRBV7-9 to TRBJ1-1; unclear D gene. Germline CDR1 is SEHNR and CDR2 is FQNEAQ (reference sequence). V was cut by 3 bases and J by 3 bases, with 8 bases left in between. This CDR3 contains 13 residues. The CDR3 reads CASSFSGDTEAFF. Written as DNA, the CDR3 is TGTGCCAGCAGCTTCTCCGGGGACACTGAAGCTTTCTTT. Variable domain in full (rest from reference TRBV7-9 and TRBJ1-1): DTGVSQNPRHKITKRGQNVTFRCDPISEHNRLYWYRQTLGQGPEFLTYFQNEAQLEKSRLLSDRFSAERPKGSFSTLEIQRTEQGDSAMYLCASSFSGDTEAFFGQGTRLTVV.

The V call is TRBV12-3 or TRBV12-4, the J call TRBJ2-2, with D possibly being TRBD1 (7 bases). There are 15 residues in the CDR3. V was cut by 7 bases and J by 2 bases, with 14 bases left in between. The CDR3 loop reads CASTKQGGNTGELFF. The CDR3 bases are TGTGCCAGCACTAAGCAGGGGGGAAACACCGGGGAGCTGTTTTTT.